This TCR beta chain was retrieved from a study of regulatory T cells in long-lasting Graves disease. Through Arm-PCR of CDR3 regions and iRepertoire HTBI primers, TCR beta libraries were built. A single record per CDR3 protein comes from TCRdb applying MiXCR to the multiplex PCR reads. This table has about 330,000 distinct CDR3 sequences, roughly 16% appearing once. This clonotype was detected only a few times. Time point described: newly diagnosed GD, antithyroid drugs for less than 3 months. RNA isolated from PBMCs was used to make the TCR library. Germline V gene sequence: CDR1 MNHNS, CDR2 SASEGT. Trimming removed 8 bases at V and 2 bases at J, with 13 bases between. The CDR3 extends over 15 amino acids. These data also formed part of another study, on T cells in Graves' hyperthyroidism and ophthalmopathy. That publication notes: Clinical symptoms, serum thyroxine, TRAb, thyroid ultrasound and orbital computed tomography established diagnosis. The TCR CDR3 was amplified in a first-round RT-PCR using the HTBI primer set. Ophthalmopathy prediction by the model preceded onset by a median approximately six months.

V gene TRBV6-1 combines with J gene TRBJ2-6; D gene unclear. The clonotype was recovered from a young woman with Graves disease. The specimen comprised peripheral blood mononuclear cells (PBMCs), sampled at new diagnosis, from a patient treated with antithyroid drugs. CDR3 DNA: TGTGCCAGCGGAGCATCAGGTACTGGGGCCAACGTCCTGACTTTC. The encoded protein is CASGASGTGANVLTF.